The rows below give T cell receptor beta chains drawn from one sample of a study of blood T cell dynamics during melanoma immunotherapy. Data came from immunoSEQ multiplex PCR; TCRdb stores just in-frame clones and leaves some out. The sample carries some 12,000 clones, 70% to 90% recorded once. The sample was blood, taken from a patient treated with checkpoint blockade. The receptors shown here come from a human donor with melanoma. CDR3s include the opening cysteine and the closing phenylalanine or tryptophan. The D gene is left open where the match is weak. Some rows mark clone size as missing; the rest say once, few, many or name a class of expanded clone.

j_gene: TRBJ1-4; v_gene: TRBV6-5; d_gene: NA; abundance: NA; CDR3aa: CASSDRRVGEKLFF; CDR3nt: TGTGCCAGCAGTGATCGCAGGGTAGGGGAAAAACTGTTTTTT
j_gene: TRBJ2-2; v_gene: TRBV18; d_gene: NA; abundance: once; CDR3aa: CASSSDKASTGELFF; CDR3nt: TGTGCCAGCTCATCGGACAAGGCTTCCACCGGGGAGCTGTTTTTT
j_gene: TRBJ2-3; v_gene: TRBV7-3; d_gene: NA; abundance: NA; CDR3aa: CASSPALSYNSPQYF; CDR3nt: TGTGCCAGCAGCCCCGCGTTGAGCTACAATAGTCCGCAGTATTTT
j_gene: TRBJ2-2; v_gene: TRBV7-2; d_gene: NA; abundance: few; CDR3aa: CASSFITGELFF; CDR3nt: TGTGCCAGCAGCTTTATCACCGGGGAGCTGTTTTTT
j_gene: TRBJ1-3; v_gene: TRBV7-2; d_gene: NA; abundance: NA; CDR3aa: CASSPHSSNPSGNTIYF; CDR3nt: TGTGCCAGCAGCCCACATAGCTCCAACCCAAGTGGAAACACCATATATTTT
j_gene: TRBJ2-7; v_gene: TRBV25-1; d_gene: TRBD2; abundance: NA; CDR3aa: CASSGLRGGASYEQYF; CDR3nt: TGTGCCAGCAGTGGGCTCCGGGGGGGCGCTTCCTACGAGCAGTACTTC
j_gene: TRBJ1-4; v_gene: TRBV11-2; d_gene: NA; abundance: NA; CDR3aa: CASSTRTGLAEKLFF; CDR3nt: TGTGCCAGCAGTACTCGCACAGGGTTAGCTGAAAAACTGTTTTTT
j_gene: TRBJ1-3; v_gene: TRBV30; d_gene: NA; abundance: NA; CDR3aa: CAWSAGSGSGNTIYF; CDR3nt: TGTGCCTGGAGTGCCGGGTCCGGCTCTGGAAACACCATATATTTT
j_gene: TRBJ2-5; v_gene: TRBV7-2; d_gene: TRBD2; abundance: NA; CDR3aa: CASSLGWRGGSETQYF; CDR3nt: TGTGCCAGCAGCTTAGGGTGGCGGGGGGGCTCGGAGACCCAGTACTTC
j_gene: TRBJ2-3; v_gene: TRBV5-1; d_gene: NA; abundance: NA; CDR3aa: CASSLETLLSTDTQYF; CDR3nt: TGCGCCAGCAGCTTGGAAACACTCCTTAGCACAGATACGCAGTATTTT
j_gene: TRBJ2-7; v_gene: TRBV10-3; d_gene: TRBD1; abundance: NA; CDR3aa: CAISEAGTGIHEQYF; CDR3nt: TGTGCCATCAGTGAGGCCGGGACAGGGATTCACGAGCAGTACTTC
j_gene: TRBJ2-3; v_gene: TRBV6-5; d_gene: TRBD2; abundance: NA; CDR3aa: CASSYTSGGANTQYF; CDR3nt: TGTGCCAGCAGTTATACTAGCGGGGGGGCAAATACGCAGTATTTT
j_gene: TRBJ1-2; v_gene: TRBV18; d_gene: NA; abundance: NA; CDR3aa: CASSRDTANYGYTF; CDR3nt: TGTGCCAGCTCACGAGATACAGCTAACTATGGCTACACCTTC
j_gene: TRBJ2-2; v_gene: TRBV18; d_gene: TRBD1; abundance: NA; CDR3aa: CASSRDRGRGGELFF; CDR3nt: TGTGCCAGCTCACGGGACAGGGGGCGCGGCGGGGAGCTGTTTTTT
j_gene: TRBJ2-2; v_gene: TRBV2; d_gene: NA; abundance: NA; CDR3aa: CASSAVNTGELFF; CDR3nt: TGTGCCAGCAGTGCCGTGAACACCGGGGAGCTGTTTTTT
j_gene: TRBJ2-1; v_gene: TRBV5-1; d_gene: NA; abundance: NA; CDR3aa: CASQLRPQGLFNEQFF; CDR3nt: TGCGCCAGCCAACTTCGGCCCCAGGGACTTTTCAATGAGCAGTTCTTC
j_gene: TRBJ1-1; v_gene: TRBV19; d_gene: NA; abundance: few; CDR3aa: CASGQHEAFF; CDR3nt: TGTGCCAGCGGACAGCATGAAGCTTTCTTT
j_gene: TRBJ2-1; v_gene: TRBV7-3; d_gene: NA; abundance: NA; CDR3aa: CASSPGPAEQFF; CDR3nt: TGTGCCAGCAGCCCTGGCCCGGCTGAGCAGTTCTTC